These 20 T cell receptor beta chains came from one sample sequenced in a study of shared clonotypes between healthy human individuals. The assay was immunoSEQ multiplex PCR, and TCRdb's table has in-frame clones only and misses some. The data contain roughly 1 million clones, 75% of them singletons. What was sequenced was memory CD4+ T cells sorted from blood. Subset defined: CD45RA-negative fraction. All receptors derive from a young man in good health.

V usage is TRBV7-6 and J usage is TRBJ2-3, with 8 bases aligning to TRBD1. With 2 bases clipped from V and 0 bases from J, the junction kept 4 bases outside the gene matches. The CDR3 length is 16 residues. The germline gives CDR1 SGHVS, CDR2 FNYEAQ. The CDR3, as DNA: TGTGCCAGCAGCTTAAACCAGGGGGCCAGCACAGATACGCAGTATTTT. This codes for CASSLNQGASTDTQYF.

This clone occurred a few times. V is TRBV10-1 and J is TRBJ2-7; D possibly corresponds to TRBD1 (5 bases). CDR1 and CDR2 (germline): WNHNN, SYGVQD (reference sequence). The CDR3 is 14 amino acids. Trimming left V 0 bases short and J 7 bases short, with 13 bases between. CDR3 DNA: TGCGCCAGCAGTGAGTCGTCACAGGTCGGAGAGCAGTACTTC. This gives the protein CASSESSQVGEQYF.

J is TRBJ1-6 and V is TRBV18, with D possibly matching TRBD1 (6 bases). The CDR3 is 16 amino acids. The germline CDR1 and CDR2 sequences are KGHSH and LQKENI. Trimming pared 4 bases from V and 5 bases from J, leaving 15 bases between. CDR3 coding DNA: TGTGCCAGCTCACTATGGGTGCGGGACAATAATTCACCCCTCCACTTT. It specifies CASSLWVRDNNSPLHF.

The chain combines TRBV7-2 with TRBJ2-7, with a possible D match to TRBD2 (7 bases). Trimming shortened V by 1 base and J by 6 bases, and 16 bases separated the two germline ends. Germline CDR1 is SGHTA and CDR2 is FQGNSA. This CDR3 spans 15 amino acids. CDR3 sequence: CASSLVSGGWSEQYF. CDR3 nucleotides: TGTGCCAGCAGCTTAGTTTCGGGGGGCTGGTCCGAGCAGTACTTC.

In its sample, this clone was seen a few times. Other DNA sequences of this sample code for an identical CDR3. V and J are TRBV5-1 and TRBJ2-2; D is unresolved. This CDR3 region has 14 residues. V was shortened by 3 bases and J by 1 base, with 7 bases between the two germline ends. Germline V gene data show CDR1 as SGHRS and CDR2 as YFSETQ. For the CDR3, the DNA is TGCGCCAGCAGCTCCCTCGGGAACACCGGGGAGCTGTTTTTT. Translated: CASSSLGNTGELFF.

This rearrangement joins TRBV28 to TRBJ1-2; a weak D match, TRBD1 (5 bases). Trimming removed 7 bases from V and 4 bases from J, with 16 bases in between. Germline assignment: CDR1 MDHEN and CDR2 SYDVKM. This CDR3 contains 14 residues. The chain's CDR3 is CASTPRGMIYGYTF. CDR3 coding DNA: TGTGCCAGCACCCCGAGGGGAATGATCTATGGCTACACCTTC.

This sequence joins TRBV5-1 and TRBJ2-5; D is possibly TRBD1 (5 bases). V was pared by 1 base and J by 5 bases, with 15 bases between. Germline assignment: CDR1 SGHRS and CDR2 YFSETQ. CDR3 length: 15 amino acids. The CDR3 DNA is TGCGCCAGCAGCTTGACAGGCCATCGAGTCGAGACCCAGTACTTC. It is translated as CASSLTGHRVETQYF. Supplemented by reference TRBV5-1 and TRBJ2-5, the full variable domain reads KAGVTQTPRYLIKTRGQQVTLSCSPISGHRSVSWYQQTPGQGLQFLFEYFSETQRNKGNFPGRFSGRQFSNSRSEMNVSTLELGDSALYLCASSLTGHRVETQYFGPGTRLLVL.

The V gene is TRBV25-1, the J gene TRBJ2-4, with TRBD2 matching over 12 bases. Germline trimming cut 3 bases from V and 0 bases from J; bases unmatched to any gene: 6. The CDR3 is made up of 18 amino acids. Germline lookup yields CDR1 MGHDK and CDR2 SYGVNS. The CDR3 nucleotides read TGTGCCAGCAGTGAGCCCTCGGGACTAGCGGGAGCCAAAAACATTCAGTACTTC. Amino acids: CASSEPSGLAGAKNIQYF.

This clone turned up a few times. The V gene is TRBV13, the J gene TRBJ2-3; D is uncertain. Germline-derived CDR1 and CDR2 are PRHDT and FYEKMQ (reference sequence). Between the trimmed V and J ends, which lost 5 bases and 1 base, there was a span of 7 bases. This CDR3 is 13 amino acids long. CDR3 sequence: CASSARRTDTQYF. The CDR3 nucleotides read TGTGCCAGCAGCGCCCGACGCACAGATACGCAGTATTTT.

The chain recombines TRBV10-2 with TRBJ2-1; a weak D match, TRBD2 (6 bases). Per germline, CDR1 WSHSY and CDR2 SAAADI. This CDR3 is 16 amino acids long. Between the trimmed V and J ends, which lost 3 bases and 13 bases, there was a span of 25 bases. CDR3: CASSDPLTGGIRGQFF. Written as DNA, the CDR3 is TGCGCCAGCAGTGATCCTCTTACGGGCGGGATACGGGGACAGTTCTTC.

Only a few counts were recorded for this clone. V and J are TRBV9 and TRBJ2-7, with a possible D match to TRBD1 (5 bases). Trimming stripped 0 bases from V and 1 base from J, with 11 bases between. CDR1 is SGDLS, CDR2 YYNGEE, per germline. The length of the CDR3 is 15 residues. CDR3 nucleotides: TGTGCCAGCAGCGTAGCAGACACAGGTTCCTACGAGCAGTACTTC. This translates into CASSVADTGSYEQYF.

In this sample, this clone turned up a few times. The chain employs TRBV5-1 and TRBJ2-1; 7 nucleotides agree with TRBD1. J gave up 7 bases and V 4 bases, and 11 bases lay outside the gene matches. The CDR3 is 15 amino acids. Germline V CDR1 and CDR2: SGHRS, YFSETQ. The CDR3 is CASSQGDRQGNEQFF. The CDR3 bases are TGCGCCAGCAGCCAAGGGGACCGACAGGGAAATGAGCAGTTCTTC.

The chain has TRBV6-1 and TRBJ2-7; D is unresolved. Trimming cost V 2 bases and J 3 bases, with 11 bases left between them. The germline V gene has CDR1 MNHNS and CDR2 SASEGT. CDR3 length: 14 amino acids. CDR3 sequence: CASSERYVGYEQYF. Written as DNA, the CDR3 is TGTGCCAGCAGTGAACGGTACGTGGGCTACGAGCAGTACTTC.

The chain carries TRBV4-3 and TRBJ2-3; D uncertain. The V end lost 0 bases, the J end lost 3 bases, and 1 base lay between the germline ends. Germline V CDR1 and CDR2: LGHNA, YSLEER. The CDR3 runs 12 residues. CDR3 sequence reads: CASSQETDTQYF. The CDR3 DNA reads TGCGCCAGCAGCCAAGAGACAGATACGCAGTATTTT.

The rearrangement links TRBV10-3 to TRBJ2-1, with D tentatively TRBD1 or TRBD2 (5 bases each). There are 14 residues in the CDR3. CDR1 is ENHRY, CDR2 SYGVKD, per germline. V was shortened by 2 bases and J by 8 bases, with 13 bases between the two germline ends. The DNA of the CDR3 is TGTGCCATCAGTGAGGAAGGGACGTTACATGAGCAGTTCTTC. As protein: CAISEEGTLHEQFF.

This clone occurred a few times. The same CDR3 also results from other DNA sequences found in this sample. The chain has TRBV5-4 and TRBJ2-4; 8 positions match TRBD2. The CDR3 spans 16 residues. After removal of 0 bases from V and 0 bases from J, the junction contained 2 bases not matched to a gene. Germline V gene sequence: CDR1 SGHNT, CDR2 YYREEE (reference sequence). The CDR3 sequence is CASSLGAGGAKNIQYF. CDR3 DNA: TGTGCCAGCAGCTTGGGGGCGGGGGGAGCCAAAAACATTCAGTACTTC. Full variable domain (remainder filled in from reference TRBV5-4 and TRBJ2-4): ETGVTQSPTHLIKTRGQQVTLRCSSQSGHNTVSWYQQALGQGPQFIFQYYREEENGRGNFPPRFSGLQFPNYSSELNVNALELDDSALYLCASSLGAGGAKNIQYFGAGTRLSVL.

The CDR3 loop reads CASNYGGSRQETQYF. The CDR3 region has the DNA TGTGCCAGCAATTATGGCGGGAGTAGGCAAGAGACCCAGTACTTC. The V call is TRBV2, the J call TRBJ2-5; 7 bases fit TRBD2. V lost 7 bases to trimming and J lost 2 bases; unmatched junction nucleotides: 10. CDR3 length: 15 residues. In germline, CDR1 is SNHLY, CDR2 FYNNEI. Drawing the rest from reference TRBV2 and TRBJ2-5, the complete variable domain is EPEVTQTPSHQVTQMGQEVILRCVPISNHLYFYWYRQILGQKVEFLVSFYNNEISEKSEIFDDQFSVERPDGSNFTLKIRSTKLEDSAMYFCASNYGGSRQETQYFGPGTRLLVL.

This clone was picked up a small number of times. This CDR3 reads CASSQGTSGMGYEQYF. CDR3 DNA: TGCGCCAGCAGCCAAGGGACTAGCGGGATGGGATACGAGCAGTACTTC. The V call is TRBV4-1, the J call TRBJ2-7, with 12 nucleotides matching TRBD2. This CDR3 has 16 amino acids. Germline-derived CDR1 and CDR2 are MGHRA and YSYEKL. Unmatched junction bases numbered 5, after V lost 1 base and J lost 4 bases.

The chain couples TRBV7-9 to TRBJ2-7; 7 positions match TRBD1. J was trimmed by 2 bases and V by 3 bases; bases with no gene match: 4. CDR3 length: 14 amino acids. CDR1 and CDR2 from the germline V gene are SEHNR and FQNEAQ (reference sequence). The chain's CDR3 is CASSFYDRAYEQYF. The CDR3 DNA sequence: TGTGCCAGCAGCTTCTATGACAGGGCCTACGAGCAGTACTTC.

Here the CDR3 DNA reads TGTGCCAGCAGCTTAGAGGGCGTAGGGAACCAGTTCTTC. The encoded protein is CASSLEGVGNQFF. This chain connects TRBV7-9 to TRBJ2-1; no definite D call. CDR1 SEHNR and CDR2 FQNEAQ come from the germline V gene (reference sequence). Trimming pared 1 base from V and 13 bases from J, leaving 14 bases between. This CDR3 has 13 amino acids.